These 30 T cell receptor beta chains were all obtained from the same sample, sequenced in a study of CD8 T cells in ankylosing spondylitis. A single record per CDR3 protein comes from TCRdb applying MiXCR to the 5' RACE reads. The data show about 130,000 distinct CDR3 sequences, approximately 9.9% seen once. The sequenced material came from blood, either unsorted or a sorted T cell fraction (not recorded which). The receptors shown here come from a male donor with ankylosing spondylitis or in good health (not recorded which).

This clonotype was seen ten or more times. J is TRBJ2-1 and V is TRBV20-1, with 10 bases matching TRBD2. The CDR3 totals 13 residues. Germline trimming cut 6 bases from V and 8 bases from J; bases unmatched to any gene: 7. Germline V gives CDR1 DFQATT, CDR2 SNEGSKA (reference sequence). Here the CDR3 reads CSASIAGGYEQFF. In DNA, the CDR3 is TGCAGTGCGTCCATAGCGGGAGGCTATGAGCAGTTCTTC.

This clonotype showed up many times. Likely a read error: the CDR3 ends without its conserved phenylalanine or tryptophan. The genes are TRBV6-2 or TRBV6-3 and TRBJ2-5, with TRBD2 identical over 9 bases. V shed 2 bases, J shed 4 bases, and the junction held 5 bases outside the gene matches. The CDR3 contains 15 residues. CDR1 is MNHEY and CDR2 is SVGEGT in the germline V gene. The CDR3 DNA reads TGTGCCAGCAGTTACCGAACTAGCGGGCGAGAGACCCAGTACCTC. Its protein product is CASSYRTSGRETQYL.

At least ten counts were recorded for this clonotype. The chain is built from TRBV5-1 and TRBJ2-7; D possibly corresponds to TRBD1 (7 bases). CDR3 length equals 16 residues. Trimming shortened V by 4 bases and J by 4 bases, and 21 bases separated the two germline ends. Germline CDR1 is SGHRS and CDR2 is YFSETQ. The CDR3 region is CASSHRGGSQKYEQYF. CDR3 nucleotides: TGCGCCAGCAGCCACAGGGGAGGAAGCCAAAAGTACGAGCAGTACTTC.

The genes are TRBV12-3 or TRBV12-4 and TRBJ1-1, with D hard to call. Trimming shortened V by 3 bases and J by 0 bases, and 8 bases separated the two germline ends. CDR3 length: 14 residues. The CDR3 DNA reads TGTGCCAGCAGTTTTTCCAGGCTGAACACTGAAGCTTTCTTT. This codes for CASSFSRLNTEAFF.

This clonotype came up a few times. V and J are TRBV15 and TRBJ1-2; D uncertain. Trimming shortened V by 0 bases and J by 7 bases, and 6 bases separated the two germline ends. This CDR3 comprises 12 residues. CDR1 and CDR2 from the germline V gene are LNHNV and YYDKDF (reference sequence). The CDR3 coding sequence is TGTGCCACCAGCAGAGATTACCTTGGCTACACCTTC. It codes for CATSRDYLGYTF.

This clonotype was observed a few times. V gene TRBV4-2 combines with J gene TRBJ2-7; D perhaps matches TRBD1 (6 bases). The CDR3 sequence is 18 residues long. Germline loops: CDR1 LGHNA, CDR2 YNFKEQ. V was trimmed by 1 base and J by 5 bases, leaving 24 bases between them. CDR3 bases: TGTGCCAGCAGCCAAGGGGGTTTTAGTTTGACTGAGGGGGACGAGCAGTACTTC. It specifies CASSQGGFSLTEGDEQYF.

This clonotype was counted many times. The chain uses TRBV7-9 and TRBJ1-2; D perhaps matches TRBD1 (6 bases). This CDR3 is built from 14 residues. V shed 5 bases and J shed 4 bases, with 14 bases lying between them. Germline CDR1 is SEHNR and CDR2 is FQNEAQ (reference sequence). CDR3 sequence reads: CASSPAGATYGYTF. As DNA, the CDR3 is TGTGCCAGCAGCCCGGCAGGGGCTACCTATGGCTACACCTTC.

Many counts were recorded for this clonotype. The CDR3 DNA sequence: TGTGCCAGCAGTGAATCGCGGGAGCAGTACTTC. It specifies CASSESREQYF. The chain carries TRBV25-1 and TRBJ2-7; D gene unclear. Per the germline V gene, CDR1 is MGHDK and CDR2 is SYGVNS. The CDR3 sequence is 11 residues long. The V and J ends lost 1 base and 7 bases respectively, with 5 bases between them.

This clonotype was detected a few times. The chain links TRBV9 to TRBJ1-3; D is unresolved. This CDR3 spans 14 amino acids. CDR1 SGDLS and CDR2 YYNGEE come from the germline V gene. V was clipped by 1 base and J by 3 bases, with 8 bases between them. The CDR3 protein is CASSVNWDGNTIYF. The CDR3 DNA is TGTGCCAGCAGCGTAAATTGGGATGGAAACACCATATATTTT.

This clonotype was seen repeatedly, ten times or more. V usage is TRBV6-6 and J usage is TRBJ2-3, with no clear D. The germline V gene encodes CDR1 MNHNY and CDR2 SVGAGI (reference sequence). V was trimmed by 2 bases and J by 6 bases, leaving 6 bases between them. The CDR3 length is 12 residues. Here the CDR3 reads CASSYVGDTQYF. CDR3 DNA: TGTGCCAGCAGTTACGTTGGGGATACGCAGTATTTT.

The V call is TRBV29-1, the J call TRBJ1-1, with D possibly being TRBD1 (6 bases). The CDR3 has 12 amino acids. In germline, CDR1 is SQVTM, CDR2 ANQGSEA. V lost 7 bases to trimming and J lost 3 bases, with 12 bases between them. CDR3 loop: CSGQGGDTEAFF. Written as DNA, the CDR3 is TGCAGCGGACAAGGGGGGGACACTGAAGCTTTCTTT.

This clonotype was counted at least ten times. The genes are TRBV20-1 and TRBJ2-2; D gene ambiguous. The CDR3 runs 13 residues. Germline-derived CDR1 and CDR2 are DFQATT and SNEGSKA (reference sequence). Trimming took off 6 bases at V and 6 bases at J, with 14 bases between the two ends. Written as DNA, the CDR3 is TGCAGTGCCATCCAAAAGACCTCCGGGGAGCTGTTTTTT. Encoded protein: CSAIQKTSGELFF.

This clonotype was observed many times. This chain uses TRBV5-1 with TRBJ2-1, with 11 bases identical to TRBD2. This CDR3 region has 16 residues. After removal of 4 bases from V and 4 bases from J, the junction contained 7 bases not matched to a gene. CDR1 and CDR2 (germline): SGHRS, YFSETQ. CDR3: CASSLVAGGPYNEQFF. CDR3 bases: TGCGCCAGCAGCCTCGTAGCGGGAGGGCCTTACAATGAGCAGTTCTTC.

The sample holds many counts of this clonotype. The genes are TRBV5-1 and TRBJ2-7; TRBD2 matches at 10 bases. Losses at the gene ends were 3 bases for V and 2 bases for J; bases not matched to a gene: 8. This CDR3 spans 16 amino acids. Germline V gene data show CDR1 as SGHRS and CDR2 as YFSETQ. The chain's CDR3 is CASSSYPSGRAYEQYF. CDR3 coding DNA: TGCGCCAGCAGCTCGTACCCTAGCGGGAGAGCCTACGAGCAGTACTTC.

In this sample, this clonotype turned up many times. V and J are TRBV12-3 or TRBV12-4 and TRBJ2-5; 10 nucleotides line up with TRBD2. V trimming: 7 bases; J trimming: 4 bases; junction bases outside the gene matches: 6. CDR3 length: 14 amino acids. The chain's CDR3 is CASKASGSGETQYF. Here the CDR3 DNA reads TGTGCCAGCAAGGCTAGCGGGAGTGGAGAGACCCAGTACTTC.

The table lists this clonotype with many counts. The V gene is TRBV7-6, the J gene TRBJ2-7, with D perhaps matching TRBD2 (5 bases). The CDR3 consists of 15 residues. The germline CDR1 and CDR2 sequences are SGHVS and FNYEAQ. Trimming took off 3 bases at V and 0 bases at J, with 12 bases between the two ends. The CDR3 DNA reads TGTGCCAGCAGCTTTCAGACTGGGAGCTCCTACGAGCAGTACTTC. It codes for CASSFQTGSSYEQYF.

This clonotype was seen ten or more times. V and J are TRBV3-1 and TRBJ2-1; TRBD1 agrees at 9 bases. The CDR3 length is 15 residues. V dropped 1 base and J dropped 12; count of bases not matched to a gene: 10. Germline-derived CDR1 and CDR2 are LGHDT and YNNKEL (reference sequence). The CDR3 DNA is TGTGCCAGCAGCCAAGGACAGGGGGAGTCACTTGGGCAGTTCTTC. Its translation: CASSQGQGESLGQFF.

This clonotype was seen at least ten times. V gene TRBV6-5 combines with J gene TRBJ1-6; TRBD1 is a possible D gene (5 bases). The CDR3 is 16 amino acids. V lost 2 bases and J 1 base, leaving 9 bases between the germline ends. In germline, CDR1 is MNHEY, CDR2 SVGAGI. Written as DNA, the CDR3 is TGTGCCAGCAGTTACAGGGGTGGGTCCTATAATTCACCCCTCCACTTT. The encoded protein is CASSYRGGSYNSPLHF.

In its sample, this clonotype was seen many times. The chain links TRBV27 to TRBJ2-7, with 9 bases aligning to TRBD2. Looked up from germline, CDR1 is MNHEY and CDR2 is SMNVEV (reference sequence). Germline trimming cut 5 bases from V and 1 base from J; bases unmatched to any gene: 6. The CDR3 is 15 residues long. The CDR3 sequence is CASSPPGLASYEQYF. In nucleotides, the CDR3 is TGTGCCAGCAGTCCACCGGGACTAGCTTCCTACGAGCAGTACTTC.

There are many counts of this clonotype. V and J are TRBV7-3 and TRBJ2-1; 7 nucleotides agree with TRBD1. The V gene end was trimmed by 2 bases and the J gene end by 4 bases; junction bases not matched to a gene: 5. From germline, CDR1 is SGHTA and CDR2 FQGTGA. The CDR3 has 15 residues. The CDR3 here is CASSLGGQPYNEQFF. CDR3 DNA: TGTGCCAGCAGCTTAGGGGGACAGCCATACAATGAGCAGTTCTTC. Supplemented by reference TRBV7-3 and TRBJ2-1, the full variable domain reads GAGVSQTPSNKVTEKGKYVELRCDPISGHTALYWYRQSLGQGPEFLIYFQGTGAADDSGLPNDRFFAVRPEGSVSTLKIQRTERGDSAVYLCASSLGGQPYNEQFFGPGTRLTVL.

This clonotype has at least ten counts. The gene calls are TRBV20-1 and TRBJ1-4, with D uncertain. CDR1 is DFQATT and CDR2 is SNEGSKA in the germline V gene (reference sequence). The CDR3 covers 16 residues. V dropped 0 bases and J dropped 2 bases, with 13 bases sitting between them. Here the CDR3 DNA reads TGCAGTGCTAGAGATGGTCTGGGGTTGACTAATGAAAAACTGTTTTTT. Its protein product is CSARDGLGLTNEKLFF.

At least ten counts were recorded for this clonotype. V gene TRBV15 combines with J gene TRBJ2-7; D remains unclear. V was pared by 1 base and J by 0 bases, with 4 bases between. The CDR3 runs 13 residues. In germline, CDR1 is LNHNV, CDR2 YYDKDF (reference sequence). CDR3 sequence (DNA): TGTGCCACCAGCAGAGCGAACTCCTACGAGCAGTACTTC. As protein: CATSRANSYEQYF.

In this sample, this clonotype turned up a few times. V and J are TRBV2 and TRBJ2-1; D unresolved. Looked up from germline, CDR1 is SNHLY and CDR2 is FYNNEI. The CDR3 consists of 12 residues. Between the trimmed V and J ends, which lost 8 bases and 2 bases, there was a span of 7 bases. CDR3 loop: CASQATYNEQFF. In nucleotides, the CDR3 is TGTGCCAGCCAGGCTACCTACAATGAGCAGTTCTTC. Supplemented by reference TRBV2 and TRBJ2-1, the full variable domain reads EPEVTQTPSHQVTQMGQEVILRCVPISNHLYFYWYRQILGQKVEFLVSFYNNEISEKSEIFDDQFSVERPDGSNFTLKIRSTKLEDSAMYFCASQATYNEQFFGPGTRLTVL.

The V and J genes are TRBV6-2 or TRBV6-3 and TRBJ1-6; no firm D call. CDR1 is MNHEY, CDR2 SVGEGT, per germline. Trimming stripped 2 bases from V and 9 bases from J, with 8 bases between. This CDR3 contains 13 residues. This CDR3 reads CASSYGVRSPLHF. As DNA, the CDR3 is TGTGCCAGCAGTTACGGGGTTCGTTCACCCCTCCACTTT.

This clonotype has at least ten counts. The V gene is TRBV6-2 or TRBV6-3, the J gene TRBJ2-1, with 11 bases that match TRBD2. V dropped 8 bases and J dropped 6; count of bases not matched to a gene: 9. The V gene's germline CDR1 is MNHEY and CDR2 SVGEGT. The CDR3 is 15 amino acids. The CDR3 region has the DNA TGTGCCAGCCAAATAGCGGGAGGGATACTCAATGAGCAGTTCTTC. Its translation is CASQIAGGILNEQFF.

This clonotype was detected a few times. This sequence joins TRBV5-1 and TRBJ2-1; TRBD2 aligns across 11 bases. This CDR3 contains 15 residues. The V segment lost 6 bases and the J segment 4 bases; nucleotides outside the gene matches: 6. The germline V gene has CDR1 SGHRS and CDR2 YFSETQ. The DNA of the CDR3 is TGCGCCAGCACACAGGGGACTAGCGGTTACAATGAGCAGTTCTTC. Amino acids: CASTQGTSGYNEQFF.

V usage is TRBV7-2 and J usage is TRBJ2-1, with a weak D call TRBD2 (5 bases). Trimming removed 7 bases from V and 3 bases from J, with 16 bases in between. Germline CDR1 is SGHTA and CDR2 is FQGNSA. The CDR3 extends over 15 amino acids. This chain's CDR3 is CASTKPVGSYNEQFF. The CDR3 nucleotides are TGTGCCAGCACAAAACCCGTGGGGAGCTACAATGAGCAGTTCTTC. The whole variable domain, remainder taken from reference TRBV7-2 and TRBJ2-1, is GAGVSQSPSNKVTEKGKDVELRCDPISGHTALYWYRQSLGQGLEFLIYFQGNSAPDKSGLPSDRFSAERTGGSVSTLTIQRTQQEDSAVYLCASTKPVGSYNEQFFGPGTRLTVL.

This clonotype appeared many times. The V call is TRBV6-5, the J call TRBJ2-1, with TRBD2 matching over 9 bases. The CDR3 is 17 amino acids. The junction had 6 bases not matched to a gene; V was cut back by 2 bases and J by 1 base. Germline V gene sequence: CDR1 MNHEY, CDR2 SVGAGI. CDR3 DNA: TGTGCCAGCAGTTACAGCTCTAGCGGGATGTCCTACAATGAGCAGTTCTTC. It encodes CASSYSSSGMSYNEQFF.

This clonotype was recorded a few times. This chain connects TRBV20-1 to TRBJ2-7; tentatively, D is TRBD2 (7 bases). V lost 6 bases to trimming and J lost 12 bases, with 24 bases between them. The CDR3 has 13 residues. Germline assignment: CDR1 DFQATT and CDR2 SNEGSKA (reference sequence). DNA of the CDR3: TGCAGTGCAAAGGGGGGGGGGAGTATTGGCGTGTACTTC. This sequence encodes CSAKGGGSIGVYF.

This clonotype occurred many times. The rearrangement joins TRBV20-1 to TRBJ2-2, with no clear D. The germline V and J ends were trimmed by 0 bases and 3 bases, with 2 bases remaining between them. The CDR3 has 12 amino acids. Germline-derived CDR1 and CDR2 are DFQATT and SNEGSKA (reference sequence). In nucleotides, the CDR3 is TGCAGTGCTAGAGAAGACACCGGGGAGCTGTTTTTT. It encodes CSAREDTGELFF.